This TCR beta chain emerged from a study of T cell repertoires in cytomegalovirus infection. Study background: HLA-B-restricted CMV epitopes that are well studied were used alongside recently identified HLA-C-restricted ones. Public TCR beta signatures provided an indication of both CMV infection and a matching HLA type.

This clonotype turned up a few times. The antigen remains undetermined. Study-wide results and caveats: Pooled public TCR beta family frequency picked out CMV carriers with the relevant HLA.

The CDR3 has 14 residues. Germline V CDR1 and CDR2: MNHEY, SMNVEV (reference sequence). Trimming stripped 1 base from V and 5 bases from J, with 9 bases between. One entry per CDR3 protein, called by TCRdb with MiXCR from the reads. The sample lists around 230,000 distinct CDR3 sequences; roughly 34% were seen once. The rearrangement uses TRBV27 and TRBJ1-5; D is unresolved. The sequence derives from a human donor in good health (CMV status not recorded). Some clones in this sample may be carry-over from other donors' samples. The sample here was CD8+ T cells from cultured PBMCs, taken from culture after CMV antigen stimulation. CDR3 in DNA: TGTGCCAGCAGTTTATTTCGCGGGGATCAGCCCCAGCATTTT. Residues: CASSLFRGDQPQHF.